This is a list of T cell receptor beta chains from one sample in a study of blood T cells in healthy people across ages. TCRdb independently ran MiXCR on the 5' RACE reads; one entry per CDR3 protein. This table has 650,000 to 950,000 distinct CDR3 sequences, 44% appearing once. Input material: blood. These receptors were obtained from a man aged 55-75 years in good health. CDR3s include the opening cysteine and the closing phenylalanine or tryptophan. Each record gives: D gene, J gene, V gene, clone size, CDR3 DNA, CDR3 protein. A D gene is named only where the DNA matches it firmly. Only part of the rows carry a size: once, few, many, or a class if the clone is expanded.

TRBD1,TRBJ2-7,TRBV6-2/TRBV6-3,few,TGTGCCAGCAGTTACGGGACAGGGGGACACGAGCAGTACTTC,CASSYGTGGHEQYF
-,TRBJ1-2,TRBV5-1,few,TGCGCCAGCAGTCTCCGGGGGCGGAAAGAGGACTATGGCTACACCTTC,CASSLRGRKEDYGYTF
TRBD1,TRBJ2-7,TRBV30,-,TGTGCCTGGGGGGCCGGGACAGGGCTCTACGAGCAGTACTTC,CAWGAGTGLYEQYF
-,TRBJ1-4,TRBV4-1,-,TGCGCCAGCAGCCAAGATCGGGCGGTGGGGAATGAAAAACTGTTTTTT,CASSQDRAVGNEKLFF
-,TRBJ1-5,TRBV18,-,TGTGCCAGCTCACCCCAGGCTCAGCCCCAGCATTTT,CASSPQAQPQHF
-,TRBJ2-7,TRBV3-1,few,TGTGCCAGCAGCCAAACCCCGAACTCATACGAGCAGTACTTC,CASSQTPNSYEQYF
-,TRBJ2-5,TRBV11-3,few,TGTGCCAGCAGCTTTGTACTGGGTTATCTGGAACAAGAGACCCAGTACTTC,CASSFVLGYLEQETQYF
-,TRBJ2-1,TRBV12-3/TRBV12-4,many,TGTGCCAGCGGTACCACTGGTTTCAATGAGCAGTTCTTC,CASGTTGFNEQFF
-,TRBJ1-1,TRBV12-3/TRBV12-4,-,TGTGCCAGCAGTTTGGTAGGGAGGGACACTGAAGCTTTCTTT,CASSLVGRDTEAFF
-,TRBJ1-1,TRBV6-6,-,TGTGCCAGCAGTTTGCTCGGTGGCACTGAAGCTTTCTTT,CASSLLGGTEAFF
TRBD1,TRBJ2-7,TRBV6-2/TRBV6-3,-,TGTGCCAGCAGCAACGGCAGGGGGCTCTACGAGCAGTACTTC,CASSNGRGLYEQYF
-,TRBJ1-2,TRBV10-2,few,TGCGCCAGCAGTGCCTCAGGCGTCGGCTACACCTTC,CASSASGVGYTF
TRBD1,TRBJ1-6,TRBV11-2,few,TGTGCCAGCAGCTTTCTTCCGGGACAGGGTAATTCACCCCTCCACTTT,CASSFLPGQGNSPLHF
TRBD1,TRBJ2-1,TRBV12-3/TRBV12-4,few,TGTGCCAGCAGGGGACAGGGGGCTGGTGAGCAGTTCTTC,CASRGQGAGEQFF
TRBD2,TRBJ2-7,TRBV9,-,TGTGCCAGCAGCGTAGGCGGGGGGACGGCCGAGCAGTACTTC,CASSVGGGTAEQYF
TRBD2,TRBJ2-7,TRBV7-8,-,TGTGCCAGCAGCTCCCCCGGGGGGTCAGGTAACGAGCAGTACTTC,CASSSPGGSGNEQYF
-,TRBJ1-2,TRBV27,few,TGTGCCAGCAGTTTAAGGGGACTCTATGGCTACACCTTC,CASSLRGLYGYTF
-,TRBJ2-1,TRBV5-1,few,TGCGCCAGCAGCTTCCAGACAGACTCCTACAATGAGCAGTTCTTC,CASSFQTDSYNEQFF
-,TRBJ1-2,TRBV29-1,-,TGCAGCGTTGATCCGTCAGGGCCTCGCTACACCTTC,CSVDPSGPRYTF
TRBD1,TRBJ1-5,TRBV10-3,-,TGTGCCATCAGTGAGGGGACAGGCTCGGGGAAGCCCCAGCATTTT,CAISEGTGSGKPQHF
-,TRBJ1-1,TRBV18,-,TGTGCCAGCTCCCCAGGAAAGAACACTGAAGCTTTCTTT,CASSPGKNTEAFF
TRBD1,TRBJ1-2,TRBV9,-,TGTGCCAGCAGCCAACTCTCACAGGGGACCGTCTATGGCTACACCTTC,CASSQLSQGTVYGYTF
-,TRBJ2-5,TRBV6-2/TRBV6-3,once,TGTGCCAGCAGTTACGGGGGGCTTAATGAGCAGTACTTC,CASSYGGLNEQYF
-,TRBJ2-3,TRBV7-9,-,TGTGTCAGCACCAGGGGTAATAGCGGAAGCACAGATACGCAGTATTTT,CVSTRGNSGSTDTQYF
-,TRBJ2-5,TRBV21-1,-,TGTGCCAGCAGCCCGCGGCGGGCCCAGAGGCAAGAGACCCAGTACTTC,CASSPRRAQRQETQYF
-,TRBJ2-1,TRBV6-6,few,TGTGCCAGCAGTACCATTGGCAGTTACAATGAGCAGTTCTTC,CASSTIGSYNEQFF
-,TRBJ2-1,TRBV4-3,many,TGCGCCAGCAGCCAAAAGCCCCAGAATGAGCAGTTCTTC,CASSQKPQNEQFF
-,TRBJ2-7,TRBV20-1,-,TGCAGTGCTAGTATCCAGGAACTCTACGAGCAGTACTTC,CSASIQELYEQYF
-,TRBJ1-6,TRBV28,once,TGTGCCAGCAGTTTTCAAAATTCACCCCTCCACTTT,CASSFQNSPLHF
-,TRBJ2-2,TRBV11-1,-,TGTGCCAGCAGCCCGAGCCGGGAGAACACCGGGGAGCTGTTTTTT,CASSPSRENTGELFF
TRBD2,TRBJ2-7,TRBV30,-,TGTGCCTGGACTCGTGGGGGGGGATTCCACGAGCAGTACTTC,CAWTRGGGFHEQYF
-,TRBJ1-5,TRBV3-1,-,TGTGCCAGCAGCGACGGACAGCTGAGGGGCAATCAGCCCCAGCATTTT,CASSDGQLRGNQPQHF
TRBD2,TRBJ2-1,TRBV6-6,-,TGTGCCAGCAGTTACTCGTTTACTAGCGGATACAATGAGCAGTTCTTC,CASSYSFTSGYNEQFF
-,TRBJ1-5,TRBV6-6,few,TGTGCCAGCTCGTCCCGCGGCTACAATCAGCCCCAGCATTTT,CASSSRGYNQPQHF
TRBD2,TRBJ2-1,TRBV11-3,-,TGTGCCAGCAGCTTTATTCCCCAGCGGGGGAATGAGCAGTTCTTC,CASSFIPQRGNEQFF
TRBD2,TRBJ2-1,TRBV7-2,few,TGTGCCAGCAGCATCGGGGGGGCCTCCTACAATGAGCAGTTCTTC,CASSIGGASYNEQFF
-,TRBJ2-5,TRBV20-1,-,TGCAGTGCGCTCATCGTCGGGGCGACCCAGTACTTC,CSALIVGATQYF
TRBD2,TRBJ2-1,TRBV11-2,-,TGTGCCAGCAGCTTATTCCCTCCCTTTAGCGGGGGGTCTTACAATGAGCAGTTCTTC,CASSLFPPFSGGSYNEQFF
-,TRBJ1-1,TRBV6-1,-,TGTGCCAGCAGTGAAATAATTGAGAAAGCTTTCTTT,CASSEIIEKAFF
-,TRBJ2-5,TRBV27,-,TGTGCCAGCAGTACACAAGGGGGTCGGGAGACCCAGTACTTC,CASSTQGGRETQYF
TRBD2,TRBJ2-7,TRBV4-3,-,TGCGCCAGCAGCTCATGGGGTGGGACTAGCGGTTCCGAGCAGTACTTC,CASSSWGGTSGSEQYF
TRBD1,TRBJ2-7,TRBV7-6,-,TGTGTCAGCAGCTTGGGGACAGCCTACGAGCAGTACTTC,CVSSLGTAYEQYF
TRBD1,TRBJ2-7,TRBV6-2/TRBV6-3,-,TGTGCCAGCAGCCCAACCGGGACAGGGCCGTACAATGAGCAGTACTTC,CASSPTGTGPYNEQYF
-,TRBJ1-4,TRBV2,-,TGTGCCAGCAGTGAGTTAACCAGGGATGAAAAACTGTTTTTT,CASSELTRDEKLFF
TRBD1,TRBJ1-2,TRBV4-3,few,TGCGCCAGCAGCCGATTGGGACAGGACTATGGCTACACCTTC,CASSRLGQDYGYTF
-,TRBJ1-1,TRBV14,-,TGTGCCAGCAGCCGAAGCTACAGGGCCAACACTGAAGCTTTCTTT,CASSRSYRANTEAFF
-,TRBJ2-5,TRBV11-3,-,TGTGCCAGCAGCGCTTCCCGGGCCTCGCCTCCGTACTTC,CASSASRASPPYF